Described below is a single T cell receptor (beta chain) sequence and its context. Its target is not known. The data originate from a study of tumour-infiltrating T cells in Burkitt lymphoma. Study-level information: This cohort included all epidemiological subtypes of Burkitt lymphoma. Repertoire clonality predicted overall and progression-free survival. Findings and limits, study-wide: Several public clonotypes recurred in numerous Burkitt lymphoma patients.

There are 13 residues in the CDR3. J lost 10 bases, V lost 5 bases, and 6 bases had no gene match. Looked up from germline, CDR1 is MGHDK and CDR2 is SYGVNS. The data were produced by immunoSEQ multiplex PCR, yet TCRdb's version contains in-frame clones alone and is incomplete. The data hold under 7,000 clones, with about 85% observed a single time. The chain recombines TRBV25-1 with TRBJ2-1; TRBD1 agrees at 9 bases. Sequencing was performed on tumor tissue. The sequence was obtained from a human donor with Burkitt lymphoma. The CDR3 spells CASSYRGQGEQFF. The CDR3 region has the DNA TGTGCCAGCAGTTACAGGGGGCAAGGCGAGCAGTTCTTC.